Listed here are 31 T cell receptor beta chains from one sample, sequenced in a study of a mutant IDH1 vaccine in newly diagnosed glioma. Time point: baseline, week 1 (first vaccination visit). This sample's treatment: pre-vaccination baseline after standard-of-care therapy. Profiled with immunoSEQ multiplex PCR; TCRdb holds only in-frame clones, not every one. The sample yields 20,000 to 25,000 clones, approximately 85% seen once. Source: PBMCs, taken from a glioma patient treated with radiotherapy, temozolomide or both. These receptors were obtained from a man aged 35 to 55 with glioma.

This clone turned up a few times. The chain links TRBV27 to TRBJ1-1, with a tentative D call TRBD1 (5 bases). Per the germline V gene, CDR1 is MNHEY and CDR2 is SMNVEV (reference sequence). The V gene lost 6 bases and the J gene lost 1 base, with 9 bases spanning the gap. This CDR3 region has 13 residues. DNA for the CDR3: TGTGCCAGCAGAGGACACTCGAACACTGAAGCTTTCTTT. It is translated as CASRGHSNTEAFF.

The gene calls are TRBV25-1 and TRBJ1-1; TRBD1 matches at 9 bases. The trim removed 6 bases at V and 0 bases at J, leaving 11 bases unmatched. Looked up from germline, CDR1 is MGHDK and CDR2 is SYGVNS. This CDR3 is 17 amino acids long. CDR3 in amino acids: CASSDAFGTGMNTEAFF. CDR3 bases: TGTGCCAGCAGCGACGCTTTCGGGACAGGGATGAACACTGAAGCTTTCTTT.

The V gene is TRBV28, the J gene TRBJ1-1; TRBD1 might be the D (5 bases). The CDR3 spans 15 residues. CDR1 and CDR2 (germline): MDHEN, SYDVKM. V shed 4 bases and J shed 1 base, with 13 bases lying between them. The CDR3 loop reads CASSSPGRRNTEAFF. The CDR3 DNA is TGTGCCAGCAGTTCACCGGGACGGAGGAACACTGAAGCTTTCTTT.

This clone was observed a single time. This chain connects TRBV5-4 to TRBJ2-2, with no clear D. Germline loops: CDR1 SGHNT, CDR2 YYREEE (reference sequence). Trimming left V 4 bases short and J 2 bases short, with 9 bases between. The CDR3 totals 14 residues. In DNA, the CDR3 is TGTGCCAGCAGCAGGGTTACAAACACCGGGGAGCTGTTTTTT. This codes for CASSRVTNTGELFF.

This chain uses TRBV7-2 with TRBJ2-4; D possibly matches TRBD1 or TRBD2 (6 bases each). Trimming cost V 0 bases and J 3 bases, with 15 bases left between them. The CDR3 spans 17 residues. From germline, CDR1 is SGHTA and CDR2 FQGNSA. CDR3 nucleotide sequence: TGTGCCAGCAGCTTAGCGCGTGGGGGGCGAGTCAAAAACATTCAGTACTTC. It translates to CASSLARGGRVKNIQYF.

The chain employs TRBV2 and TRBJ1-6; 10 bases fit TRBD1. Germline assignment: CDR1 SNHLY and CDR2 FYNNEI. This CDR3 is built from 17 residues. Trimming took 6 bases from V and 8 from J; bases not matched to a gene: 13. DNA for the CDR3: TGTGCCAGCAGAGCGACTTTGACAGGGGGCAGGGATTCACCCCTCCACTTT. It yields the protein CASRATLTGGRDSPLHF.

CDR3: CASSYSDRSYYEQYF. The CDR3 bases are TGTGCCAGCAGTTACTCCGACAGGAGTTACTACGAGCAGTACTTC. The gene calls are TRBV6-5 and TRBJ2-7, with D maybe TRBD1 (6 bases). This CDR3 comprises 15 residues. V shed 0 bases and J shed 3 bases, with 12 bases lying between them. Germline CDR1 and CDR2: MNHEY and SVGAGI.

The table lists this clone with a few counts. This sequence joins TRBV4-1 and TRBJ1-1; D gene uncertain. Trimming cost V 1 base and J 2 bases, with 14 bases left between them. The CDR3 loop spans 16 amino acids. CDR1 is MGHRA, CDR2 YSYEKL, per germline. The CDR3 nucleotides read TGCGCCAGCAGCCAAGTTATTGTGCGCAGAAACACTGAAGCTTTCTTT. This encodes CASSQVIVRRNTEAFF.

This clone occurred once. The rearrangement joins TRBV4-2 to TRBJ2-4, with 12 bases matching TRBD2. The CDR3 totals 22 residues. The J segment lost 0 bases and the V segment lost 4 bases, leaving 19 bases of the junction unmatched. Germline lookup yields CDR1 LGHNA and CDR2 YNFKEQ. The CDR3 region has the DNA TGTGCCAGCAGCCCCACGGCACTAGCGGGAGGACCAGGAGCCCTAGCCAAAAACATTCAGTACTTC. It yields the protein CASSPTALAGGPGALAKNIQYF.

The chain carries TRBV19 and TRBJ1-5; a weak D match, TRBD1 (6 bases). CDR1 and CDR2 from the germline V gene are LNHDA and SQIVND (reference sequence). The CDR3 sequence is 14 residues long. With 3 bases removed from V and 5 bases from J, the gap between germline ends came to 11 bases. CDR3 sequence (DNA): TGTGCCAGTAGTATGGGGGGCCGGGATCAGCCCCAGCATTTT. This sequence encodes CASSMGGRDQPQHF. The whole variable domain, filled in from reference TRBV19 and TRBJ1-5, reads DGGITQSPKYLFRKEGQNVTLSCEQNLNHDAMYWYRQDPGQGLRLIYYSQIVNDFQKGDIAEGYSVSREKKESFPLTVTSAQKNPTAFYLCASSMGGRDQPQHFGDGTRLSIL.

V is TRBV5-1 and J is TRBJ2-3, with 7 bases identical to TRBD1. The CDR3 runs to 16 residues. CDR1 and CDR2 from the germline V gene are SGHRS and YFSETQ. With V trimmed by 4 bases and J by 1 base, 9 bases remained unmatched. The DNA for the CDR3 is TGCGCCAGCAGCAAGGACAGGCAGGGAGGCACAGATACGCAGTATTTT. Translating gives CASSKDRQGGTDTQYF.

This clone was detected a few times. V usage is TRBV7-9 and J usage is TRBJ1-1; tentatively, D is TRBD1 (5 bases). Germline V CDR1 and CDR2: SEHNR, FQNEAQ (reference sequence). Trimming stripped 3 bases from V and 5 bases from J, with 13 bases between. This CDR3 spans 14 amino acids. The CDR3 here is CASSLGPPGTEAFF. CDR3 in DNA: TGTGCCAGCAGCTTGGGACCCCCAGGGACTGAAGCTTTCTTT. Drawing the rest from reference TRBV7-9 and TRBJ1-1, the complete variable domain is DTGVSQNPRHKITKRGQNVTFRCDPISEHNRLYWYRQTLGQGPEFLTYFQNEAQLEKSRLLSDRFSAERPKGSFSTLEIQRTEQGDSAMYLCASSLGPPGTEAFFGQGTRLTVV.

This chain joins TRBV29-1 and TRBJ1-2, with TRBD1 as a possible D gene (5 bases). Germline values: CDR1 SQVTM, CDR2 ANQGSEA. V lost 6 bases and J 5 bases, leaving 22 bases between the germline ends. The CDR3 loop spans 15 amino acids. CDR3 in amino acids: CSVLGGIPGGYGYTF. Written as DNA, the CDR3 is TGCAGCGTGCTGGGGGGGATCCCAGGAGGTTATGGCTACACCTTC.

The V and J genes are TRBV5-1 and TRBJ1-1; D is possibly TRBD1 (6 bases). Trimming took 0 bases from V and 4 from J, leaving 10 bases between them. Germline lookup yields CDR1 SGHRS and CDR2 YFSETQ. This CDR3 is 14 amino acids long. In nucleotides, the CDR3 is TGCGCCAGCAGCTTGGGGGGGGGCGGCACTGAAGCTTTCTTT. This encodes CASSLGGGGTEAFF.

This rearrangement joins TRBV7-8 to TRBJ1-4; maybe TRBD1 (5 bases). The CDR3 is 15 amino acids. Trimming took 3 bases from V and 4 from J, leaving 12 bases between them. Per the germline V gene, CDR1 is SGHVS and CDR2 is FQNEAQ. Here the CDR3 reads CASSFGDGINEKLFF. CDR3 DNA: TGTGCCAGCAGCTTCGGGGACGGAATTAATGAAAAACTGTTTTTT. The variable domain in full, with the rest retrieved from reference TRBV7-8 and TRBJ1-4, is GAGVSQSPRYKVAKRGQDVALRCDPISGHVSLFWYQQALGQGPEFLTYFQNEAQLDKSGLPSDRFFAERPEGSVSTLKIQRTQQEDSAVYLCASSFGDGINEKLFFGSGTQLSVL.

The chain has TRBV29-1 and TRBJ2-2, with D perhaps TRBD2 (6 bases). Germline V gives CDR1 SQVTM, CDR2 ANQGSEA. CDR3 length: 11 residues. The germline V and J ends were trimmed by 7 bases and 4 bases, with 7 bases remaining between them. This CDR3 is CSGEVTGELFF. DNA for the CDR3: TGCAGCGGGGAGGTCACCGGGGAGCTGTTTTTT.

V is TRBV6-1 and J is TRBJ1-2; D unclear. The germline CDR1 and CDR2 sequences are MNHNS and SASEGT. The CDR3 has 15 amino acids. The V end was cut by 2 bases, the J end by 1 base, with 11 bases between. The chain's CDR3 is CASSELLQINYGYTF. CDR3 DNA: TGTGCCAGCAGTGAACTATTGCAGATTAACTATGGCTACACCTTC.

The chain uses TRBV5-1 and TRBJ1-1; D unclear. Trimming left V 0 bases short and J 1 base short, with 10 bases between. The CDR3 extends over 15 amino acids. The V gene's germline CDR1 is SGHRS and CDR2 YFSETQ. The CDR3 protein is CASSLERVGNTEAFF. CDR3 bases: TGCGCCAGCAGCTTGGAACGGGTGGGGAACACTGAAGCTTTCTTT. Looking up the rest from reference TRBV5-1 and TRBJ1-1 gives the full variable domain: KAGVTQTPRYLIKTRGQQVTLSCSPISGHRSVSWYQQTPGQGLQFLFEYFSETQRNKGNFPGRFSGRQFSNSRSEMNVSTLELGDSALYLCASSLERVGNTEAFFGQGTRLTVV.

The rearrangement joins TRBV6-5 to TRBJ2-7, with 7 bases aligning to TRBD2. The CDR3 length is 15 residues. The V segment lost 0 bases and the J segment 4 bases; nucleotides outside the gene matches: 6. Germline lookup yields CDR1 MNHEY and CDR2 SVGAGI. As DNA, the CDR3 is TGTGCCAGCAGTTACTCGGCTAGCGGAGATTACGAGCAGTACTTC. Translated, it gives CASSYSASGDYEQYF.

The V call is TRBV7-9, the J call TRBJ1-1; unclear D gene. The CDR3 consists of 14 residues. CDR1 is SEHNR and CDR2 is FQNEAQ in the germline V gene (reference sequence). Trimming left V 5 bases short and J 1 base short, with 11 bases between. Here the CDR3 reads CASSREVGNTEAFF. CDR3 in DNA: TGTGCCAGCAGCCGAGAGGTCGGGAACACTGAAGCTTTCTTT.

The chain carries TRBV6-5 and TRBJ2-1; 10 nucleotides match TRBD1. J gave up 4 bases and V 2 bases, and 2 bases lay outside the gene matches. There are 15 residues in the CDR3. Germline V lookup: CDR1 MNHEY, CDR2 SVGAGI. The CDR3 sequence: CASSYGQGVYNEQFF. The CDR3 nucleotides are TGTGCCAGCAGTTACGGACAGGGGGTTTACAATGAGCAGTTCTTC.

This clone turned up a few times. This chain connects TRBV2 to TRBJ1-1; the D gene is possibly TRBD1 (6 bases). Between the trimmed V and J ends, which lost 7 bases and 6 bases, there was a span of 21 bases. This CDR3 is built from 15 residues. Per the germline V gene, CDR1 is SNHLY and CDR2 is FYNNEI. Written as DNA, the CDR3 is TGTGCCAGCAAACAACGCAGGGGACCTACGGCTGAAGCTTTCTTT. Its translation: CASKQRRGPTAEAFF. Full variable domain (missing parts from reference TRBV2 and TRBJ1-1): EPEVTQTPSHQVTQMGQEVILRCVPISNHLYFYWYRQILGQKVEFLVSFYNNEISEKSEIFDDQFSVERPDGSNFTLKIRSTKLEDSAMYFCASKQRRGPTAEAFFGQGTRLTVV.

This rearrangement joins TRBV29-1 to TRBJ2-1; D is perhaps TRBD1 (6 bases). V lost 4 bases, J lost 7 bases, and 17 bases lay in between. Germline loops: CDR1 SQVTM, CDR2 ANQGSEA. The CDR3 runs to 14 residues. CDR3 in DNA: TGCAGCGTTGGCCGACAGGCGACGACTAATGAGCAGTTCTTC. The encoded protein is CSVGRQATTNEQFF.

The gene calls are TRBV30 and TRBJ1-2, with D perhaps TRBD1 (5 bases). This CDR3 spans 14 amino acids. The V and J ends lost 3 bases and 2 bases respectively, with 13 bases between them. Germline V CDR1 and CDR2: GTSNPN, SVGIG (reference sequence). The CDR3 sequence: CAWRRLGENYGYTF. Here the CDR3 DNA reads TGTGCCTGGAGGCGCTTGGGGGAGAACTATGGCTACACCTTC.

The rearrangement uses TRBV28 and TRBJ1-2; possibly TRBD1 for D (5 bases). Germline CDR1 and CDR2: MDHEN and SYDVKM. This CDR3 spans 13 amino acids. The V end lost 10 bases, the J end lost 1 base, and 13 bases lay between the germline ends. CDR3 residues: CAIGQGINYGYTF. The CDR3 nucleotides read TGTGCCATTGGCCAGGGCATTAACTATGGCTACACCTTC.

The J gene is TRBJ1-2, the V gene TRBV25-1; possible D gene TRBD1, 5 bases. The length of the CDR3 is 15 residues. Germline V gives CDR1 MGHDK, CDR2 SYGVNS. Trimming took 3 bases from V and 4 from J, leaving 15 bases between them. The CDR3 DNA reads as TGTGCCAGCAGTGACCCCGGGACCTCTGGCTATGGCTACACCTTC. Encoded protein: CASSDPGTSGYGYTF.

The gene calls are TRBV7-2 and TRBJ2-3; D is ambiguous. Germline CDR1 SGHTA, CDR2 FQGNSA. This CDR3 has 15 amino acids. V dropped 3 bases and J dropped 7 bases, with 17 bases sitting between them. CDR3 DNA: TGTGCCAGCAGCTTCACGCAGGCCTCTTTTAATACGCAGTATTTT. As protein: CASSFTQASFNTQYF.

V is TRBV18 and J is TRBJ2-7; weak D call: TRBD2 (6 bases). The CDR3 is 14 residues long. Trimming removed 6 bases at V and 3 bases at J, with 15 bases between. Looked up from germline, CDR1 is KGHSH and CDR2 is LQKENI. The CDR3 here is CASSPGLTDYEQYF. CDR3 nucleotides: TGTGCCAGCTCCCCGGGACTGACGGACTACGAGCAGTACTTC.

The chain has TRBV30 and TRBJ1-1; D gene ambiguous. V lost 1 base and J 0 bases, leaving 6 bases between the germline ends. CDR1 GTSNPN and CDR2 SVGIG come from the germline V gene (reference sequence). This CDR3 is 13 amino acids long. CDR3 nucleotide sequence: TGTGCCTGGAGTGCCAGATTGAACACTGAAGCTTTCTTT. Translation gives CAWSARLNTEAFF.

The gene calls are TRBV11-2 and TRBJ2-3, with D tentatively TRBD2 (5 bases). This CDR3 region has 15 residues. Trimming stripped 4 bases from V and 2 bases from J, with 13 bases between. CDR1 and CDR2 from the germline V gene are SGHAT and FQNNGV. The CDR3 here is CASSSFGGYTDTQYF. In DNA, the CDR3 is TGTGCCAGCAGCTCCTTTGGCGGGTACACAGATACGCAGTATTTT.

The gene calls are TRBV29-1 and TRBJ1-1; a weak D match, TRBD1 (6 bases). Germline CDR1 and CDR2: SQVTM and ANQGSEA. V was cut by 3 bases and J by 4 bases, with 12 bases left in between. This CDR3 is built from 13 residues. CDR3 residues: CSVDQGGVTEAFF. As DNA, the CDR3 is TGCAGCGTTGATCAAGGGGGGGTCACTGAAGCTTTCTTT.